This T cell receptor (beta chain) originates from a study of shared clonotypes between healthy human individuals. With 4 bases removed from V and 4 bases from J, the gap between germline ends came to 13 bases. From germline, CDR1 is ENHRY and CDR2 SYGVKD. There are 15 residues in the CDR3. The donors were all Caucasian adults (living in Nashville, Tennessee). Genomic DNA, for the unsorted samples, came from some 100 million PBMCs. Concerning this clone: Its antigen is not known.

Notes on the study in general: The donor pool, a small one, limited the genetic and exposure-history diversity represented.

About 28,000 T cell genomes (about 0.3 ug DNA) went into each PBMC replicate. Profiling relied on immunoSEQ multiplex PCR, and the TCRdb table lists in-frame clones only, not all of them. The data contain about 490,000 clones, around three quarters of them seen just once; the ten biggest clones take up about 12%. V usage is TRBV10-3 and J usage is TRBJ2-2; D is possibly TRBD2 (6 bases). The sequence was obtained from a woman aged 40 to 50 in good health. Some clones in this sample may be carry-over from other donors' samples. The sample was PBMCs. CDR3 loop: CAISVSSEGTGELFF. DNA for the CDR3: TGTGCCATCAGTGTGTCTAGCGAGGGCACCGGGGAGCTGTTTTTT.